This is a list of T cell receptor beta chains from one sample in a study of cytomegalovirus exposure and HLA in healthy donors. Libraries were prepared by immunoSEQ multiplex PCR; TCRdb keeps only in-frame clonotypes and omits some of them. The table for this sample gives about 150,000 clones. Sequenced material: PBMCs. Source of these receptors: a woman in her 50s in good health and CMV-seronegative. CDR3s include the opening cysteine and the closing phenylalanine or tryptophan.

TRBJ1-4	TRBV7-8	CASSRQSNEKLFF
TRBJ1-1	TRBV9	CASSAPGHGNTEAFF
TRBJ2-1	TRBV5-1	CASSFRAYNEQFF
TRBJ1-1	TRBV28	CASSLRGTMGAFF
TRBJ2-2	TRBV5-1	CASTTSGDTGELFF
TRBJ2-6	TRBV18	CASSLSQGIGSGANVLTF
TRBJ2-5	TRBV11-1	CASSLAGQFGETQYF
TRBJ2-5	TRBV10-3	CAISESLAGEGETQYF
TRBJ1-4	TRBV5-4	CASSLTGTGRTNEKLFF
TRBJ2-7	TRBV6-5	CASTPVWDRPYEQYF
TRBJ1-3	TRBV7-7	CASSLGVAAGNTIYF
TRBJ2-7	TRBV5-1	CASSQTGVRNGQYF
TRBJ1-2	TRBV30	CAWNRGEFWYGYTF
TRBJ2-5	TRBV7-2	CASSPYATSPETQYF
TRBJ2-7	TRBV27	CASSLDSPRQGFYEQYF
TRBJ2-7	TRBV30	CAWSMGQGAYEQYF
TRBJ2-1	TRBV10-3	CAITTLSGSSYNEQFF
TRBJ2-7	TRBV7-8	CASSLGYGSYEQYF
TRBJ2-5	TRBV7-8	CASSLTHPQETQYF
TRBJ2-7	TRBV12-5	CASGPLDQTSRHAEQYF
TRBJ1-2	TRBV27	CASSGDRGTTYGYTF
TRBJ2-1	TRBV9	CASSFGSGGRPYNEQFF
TRBJ2-7	TRBV28	CASSLIDRSYPEQYF
TRBJ2-3	TRBV11-2	CASSFARGPTDTQYF
TRBJ2-7	TRBV28	CASSFGGTSGYEQYF
TRBJ2-7	TRBV14	CASSFSPPLRMQYF
TRBJ1-5	TRBV5-6	CASSLARMGPQHF
TRBJ2-7	TRBV6-5	CASSRSQGWSYEQYF
TRBJ1-2	TRBV6-5	CASSFLAAQRNYGYTF
TRBJ1-6	TRBV9	CASSATRVGGSPLHF
TRBJ2-5	TRBV6-4	CASSVVAGGGQETQYF
TRBJ2-7	TRBV7-2	CASSSGSIPYEQYF
TRBJ1-5	TRBV5-4	CASSPTPHGNQPQHF
TRBJ2-1	TRBV4-3	CAPDGSPYNEQFF
TRBJ2-2	TRBV5-1	CASSLTLAGANTGELFF
TRBJ1-2	TRBV9	CASSPTRRGAEGYTF
TRBJ1-1	TRBV28	CASSWDSEAFF
TRBJ2-7	TRBV9	CASRVPSGTSGRFTSYEQYF
TRBJ2-1	TRBV4-2	CASSRGLAGDNEQFF
TRBJ1-1	TRBV7-9	CASTLRGPVTEAFF
TRBJ1-3	TRBV6-1	CAGGQDANTIYF
TRBJ1-2	TRBV2	CASSEPRLYGYTF
TRBJ1-2	TRBV6-5	CASKPTASNYGYTF
TRBJ1-5	TRBV7-2	CASGDRPWSQHF
TRBJ2-1	TRBV27	CASSPGTGGYNEQFF
TRBJ2-1	TRBV27	CASSVRQGSYNEQFF
TRBJ2-3	TRBV28	CASSPGTSGRNTQYF
TRBJ1-5	TRBV6-1	CASSEFGRQNQPQHF
TRBJ2-3	TRBV6-5	CASRDKRTDTQYF